This entry lists 27 T cell receptor beta chains sequenced from one sample in a study of neurological immune-mediated disorders. A single record per CDR3 protein comes from TCRdb applying MiXCR to the 5' RACE reads. Counted here are roughly 30,000 distinct CDR3 sequences, roughly 15% occurring once; the ten biggest clones make up more than 4.5%. The time point denotes: technical triplicate 2. Sequenced sample: CD4+ T cells from blood. The receptors come from a female donor with HTLV-1-associated myelopathy (HAM/TSP).

In its sample, this clonotype was seen many times. V and J are TRBV12-3 or TRBV12-4 and TRBJ2-4, with D perhaps matching TRBD1 or TRBD2 (7 bases each). Trimming pared 7 bases from V and 5 bases from J, leaving 12 bases between. This CDR3 has 13 residues. DNA for the CDR3: TGTGCCAGCACCCAGGGGGGGGAAAACATTCAGTACTTC. Protein product: CASTQGGENIQYF.

There are many counts of this clonotype. This chain links TRBV2 with TRBJ1-1; a weak D match, TRBD1 (6 bases). V was shortened by 3 bases and J by 1 base, with 9 bases between the two germline ends. CDR3 length equals 14 residues. The germline gives CDR1 SNHLY, CDR2 FYNNEI. The DNA of the CDR3 is TGTGCCAGCAGTGAGGAGGGACAGAACACTGAAGCTTTCTTT. Protein product: CASSEEGQNTEAFF.

This clonotype was observed at least ten times. This rearrangement joins TRBV29-1 to TRBJ2-7; a weak D match, TRBD2 (7 bases). V lost 6 bases to trimming and J lost 3 bases, with 15 bases between them. Germline CDR1 is SQVTM and CDR2 is ANQGSEA. The CDR3 is made up of 13 amino acids. The CDR3 DNA is TGCAGCGTGCGGGGGCTAAGCGGCTACGAGCAGTACTTC. This sequence encodes CSVRGLSGYEQYF.

Many counts were recorded for this clonotype. CDR3 in amino acids: CASSHLRGYNEQFF. The CDR3 DNA reads TGTGCCAGCAGCCACTTGCGGGGGTACAATGAGCAGTTCTTC. The chain employs TRBV14 and TRBJ2-1; 7 bases fit TRBD2. The CDR3 length is 14 residues. V gave up 3 bases and J gave up 4 bases; unmatched junction bases: 3. The V gene's germline CDR1 is SGHDN and CDR2 FVKESK. Together with reference TRBV14 and TRBJ2-1, the CDR3 gives the full variable domain: EAGVTQFPSHSVIEKGQTVTLRCDPISGHDNLYWYRRVMGKEIKFLLHFVKESKQDESGMPNNRFLAERTGGTYSTLKVQPAELEDSGVYFCASSHLRGYNEQFFGPGTRLTVL.

This clonotype appeared many times. J is TRBJ2-7 and V is TRBV6-1, with D possibly TRBD2 on 6 matching bases. Germline loops: CDR1 MNHNS, CDR2 SASEGT. The CDR3 is 13 amino acids. Trimming removed 8 bases from V and 4 bases from J, with 15 bases in between. CDR3 amino acids: CASGGFEEYEQYF. The CDR3, as DNA: TGTGCCAGCGGGGGGTTTGAAGAGTACGAGCAGTACTTC.

This clonotype was observed at least ten times. The chain recombines TRBV7-2 with TRBJ2-3; 11 nucleotides agree with TRBD2. The germline gives CDR1 SGHTA, CDR2 FQGNSA. This CDR3 region has 15 residues. The junction had 4 bases not matched to a gene; V was cut back by 2 bases and J by 6 bases. For the CDR3, the DNA is TGTGCCAGCAGCTTATCTAGCGGGGGGTTGGATACGCAGTATTTT. This sequence encodes CASSLSSGGLDTQYF.

This clonotype was detected many times. V gene TRBV11-2 combines with J gene TRBJ2-5; a possible D gene is TRBD2 (7 bases). Trimming cost V 2 bases and J 4 bases, with 11 bases left between them. The CDR3 loop spans 14 amino acids. The germline gives CDR1 SGHAT, CDR2 FQNNGV. The CDR3 nucleotides read TGTGCCAGCAGCTTACAGGGGAGGGCAGAGACCCAGTACTTC. It translates to CASSLQGRAETQYF.

This clonotype has ten or more counts. V usage is TRBV7-3 and J usage is TRBJ2-1; D call uncertain. CDR1 and CDR2 from the germline V gene are SGHTA and FQGTGA. V was trimmed by 5 bases and J by 0 bases, leaving 11 bases between them. CDR3 length equals 15 residues. The CDR3 reads CASSPKVSSYNEQFF. CDR3 DNA sequence: TGTGCCAGCAGCCCCAAGGTGAGCTCCTACAATGAGCAGTTCTTC. Drawing the rest from reference TRBV7-3 and TRBJ2-1, the complete variable domain is GAGVSQTPSNKVTEKGKYVELRCDPISGHTALYWYRQSLGQGPEFLIYFQGTGAADDSGLPNDRFFAVRPEGSVSTLKIQRTERGDSAVYLCASSPKVSSYNEQFFGPGTRLTVL.

This clonotype showed up many times. The rearrangement uses TRBV2 and TRBJ1-2, with 7 bases identical to TRBD1. V gave up 6 bases and J gave up 7 bases; unmatched junction bases: 5. This CDR3 region has 12 residues. Germline lookup yields CDR1 SNHLY and CDR2 FYNNEI. CDR3 sequence reads: CASRDDRAGYTF. DNA of the CDR3: TGTGCCAGCAGAGATGACAGGGCTGGCTACACCTTC.

This clonotype was counted many times. J is TRBJ2-1 and V is TRBV12-3 or TRBV12-4; no reliable D call. Trimming left V 8 bases short and J 2 bases short, with 13 bases between. This CDR3 has 14 amino acids. CDR3 sequence: CASRRELAYNEQFF. CDR3 bases: TGTGCCAGCCGTAGGGAATTGGCCTACAATGAGCAGTTCTTC.

In its sample, this clonotype was seen many times. The genes are TRBV20-1 and TRBJ1-5, with D possibly matching TRBD1 (6 bases). Germline CDR1 DFQATT, CDR2 SNEGSKA (reference sequence). The CDR3 totals 16 residues. V was cut by 5 bases and J by 0 bases, with 17 bases left in between. CDR3 DNA sequence: TGCAGTGCTTTGCCAGGGGTGGGGTATAGCAATCAGCCCCAGCATTTT. This codes for CSALPGVGYSNQPQHF.

This clonotype was detected ten times or more. The chain combines TRBV5-1 with TRBJ1-1; D might be TRBD1 (6 bases). The CDR3 totals 12 residues. Looked up from germline, CDR1 is SGHRS and CDR2 is YFSETQ. Trimming removed 6 bases from V and 1 base from J, with 7 bases in between. CDR3 sequence reads: CASTTGNTEAFF. The CDR3, as DNA: TGCGCCAGCACGACAGGGAACACTGAAGCTTTCTTT.

The sample holds many counts of this clonotype. As DNA, the CDR3 is TGCAGTGCTATTCAGGGAGGGACCCAGTACTTC. Translating it yields CSAIQGGTQYF. The chain is built from TRBV20-1 and TRBJ2-5, with a weak D call TRBD2 (6 bases). The CDR3 consists of 11 residues. Per the germline V gene, CDR1 is DFQATT and CDR2 is SNEGSKA (reference sequence). Trimming took off 4 bases at V and 7 bases at J, with 10 bases between the two ends.

This clonotype was counted many times. The V call is TRBV20-1, the J call TRBJ2-3; 12 bases align to TRBD2. Germline V gene sequence: CDR1 DFQATT, CDR2 SNEGSKA (reference sequence). V lost 4 bases, J lost 4 bases, and 9 bases stayed unmatched. The CDR3 sequence is 16 residues long. The DNA for the CDR3 is TGCAGTGCTACCTCCGGGCTAGCGGGAGGGCCAGATACGCAGTATTTT. It encodes CSATSGLAGGPDTQYF.

This clonotype was counted at least ten times. The chain recombines TRBV5-5 with TRBJ2-4; D unclear. Between the trimmed V and J ends, which lost 4 bases and 5 bases, there was a span of 13 bases. The CDR3 runs 14 residues. Per the germline V gene, CDR1 is SGHKS and CDR2 is YYEKEE (reference sequence). The chain's CDR3 is CASSIGPDENIQYF. In nucleotides, the CDR3 is TGTGCCAGCAGCATCGGACCAGATGAAAACATTCAGTACTTC. The variable domain in full, with the rest retrieved from reference TRBV5-5 and TRBJ2-4, is DAGVTQSPTHLIKTRGQQVTLRCSPISGHKSVSWYQQVLGQGPQFIFQYYEKEERGRGNFPDRFSARQFPNYSSELNVNALLLGDSALYLCASSIGPDENIQYFGAGTRLSVL.

This clonotype was seen at least ten times. The chain uses TRBV20-1 and TRBJ1-5; D might be TRBD1 (5 bases). There are 15 residues in the CDR3. V was shortened by 6 bases and J by 0 bases, with 15 bases between the two germline ends. Per germline, CDR1 DFQATT and CDR2 SNEGSKA (reference sequence). The CDR3 sequence: CSAIRDGHSNQPQHF. The CDR3 coding sequence is TGCAGTGCCATCCGGGACGGCCATAGCAATCAGCCCCAGCATTTT.

In this sample, this clonotype turned up many times. The genes are TRBV11-2 and TRBJ2-7; possibly TRBD1 for D (6 bases). The germline CDR1 and CDR2 sequences are SGHAT and FQNNGV. This CDR3 contains 13 residues. V was cut by 3 bases and J by 6 bases, with 12 bases left in between. DNA for the CDR3: TGTGCCAGCAGCTTTTCAGAAGGGGGCGAGCAGTACTTC. Translating it yields CASSFSEGGEQYF.

This clonotype was observed many times. The CDR3 loop is CASAGQSGTQYF. The CDR3 DNA is TGTGCCTCTGCCGGCCAGTCTGGGACCCAGTACTTC. The chain joins TRBV30 to TRBJ2-5; D uncertain. The ends were cut back, 7 bases at V and 7 bases at J, with 16 bases in the middle. In germline, CDR1 is GTSNPN, CDR2 SVGIG (reference sequence). The CDR3 spans 12 residues. The full variable domain, completed using reference TRBV30 and TRBJ2-5, is SQTIHQWPATLVQPVGSPLSLECTVEGTSNPNLYWYRQAAGRGLQLLFYSVGIGQISSEVPQNLSASRPQDRQFILSSKKLLLSDSGFYLCASAGQSGTQYFGPGTRLLVL.

This clonotype was recorded many times. The genes are TRBV7-3 and TRBJ2-2; D remains ambiguous. V lost 2 bases, J lost 3 bases, and 13 bases lay in between. This CDR3 contains 16 residues. CDR1 is SGHTA, CDR2 FQGTGA, per germline. The CDR3 here is CASSLRPKLHTGELFF. The CDR3 DNA reads TGTGCCAGCAGCTTACGTCCGAAACTCCACACCGGGGAGCTGTTTTTT.

Note on this clonotype: This may be a read error, as it is one base from a much larger clone. The chain recombines TRBV20-1 with TRBJ2-7; TRBD1 matches 10 bases. The CDR3 runs 14 residues. After removal of 1 base from V and 3 bases from J, the junction contained 3 bases not matched to a gene. Germline V gene data show CDR1 as DFQATT and CDR2 as SNEGSKA (reference sequence). The DNA of the CDR3 is TGCAGTGCTAGAGTAGGACAGGGGGGCTACGAGCAGTACTTC. Translated, it gives CSARVGQGGYEQYF.

This clonotype has ten or more counts. The chain recombines TRBV5-1 with TRBJ1-4; D call uncertain. The V and J ends lost 1 base and 4 bases respectively, with 8 bases between them. The CDR3 loop spans 14 amino acids. Germline-derived CDR1 and CDR2 are SGHRS and YFSETQ. Written as DNA, the CDR3 is TGCGCCAGCAGCTTGTTTTCCCTTAATGAAAAACTGTTTTTT. Translation: CASSLFSLNEKLFF. Complete variable domain (other parts from reference TRBV5-1 and TRBJ1-4): KAGVTQTPRYLIKTRGQQVTLSCSPISGHRSVSWYQQTPGQGLQFLFEYFSETQRNKGNFPGRFSGRQFSNSRSEMNVSTLELGDSALYLCASSLFSLNEKLFFGSGTQLSVL.

This clonotype appeared many times. For the CDR3, the DNA is TGCGCCAGCAGCTTGGTAGGGGCGCCTGGAAACACCATATATTTT. It codes for CASSLVGAPGNTIYF. The chain is built from TRBV5-1 and TRBJ1-3, with a possible D match to TRBD1 (5 bases). V was pared by 0 bases and J by 2 bases, with 9 bases between. Per the germline V gene, CDR1 is SGHRS and CDR2 is YFSETQ. The CDR3 has 15 amino acids.

This clonotype was recorded many times. The gene calls are TRBV29-1 and TRBJ2-1; 11 nucleotides agree with TRBD2. The CDR3 runs to 16 residues. Trimming took 4 bases from V and 0 from J; bases not matched to a gene: 5. CDR1 SQVTM and CDR2 ANQGSEA come from the germline V gene. The chain's CDR3 is CSVGSSGRSSYNEQFF. The CDR3 DNA reads as TGCAGCGTTGGGTCTAGCGGGAGGAGCTCCTACAATGAGCAGTTCTTC.

This clonotype came up many times. This chain connects TRBV5-1 to TRBJ2-3; no reliable D call. Between the trimmed V and J ends, which lost 4 bases and 2 bases, there was a span of 8 bases. This CDR3 is 13 amino acids long. Per germline, CDR1 SGHRS and CDR2 YFSETQ. The CDR3: CASSDPFTDTQYF. The CDR3 DNA reads TGCGCCAGCAGCGACCCCTTCACAGATACGCAGTATTTT. The complete variable domain, with remaining parts taken from reference TRBV5-1 and TRBJ2-3, reads KAGVTQTPRYLIKTRGQQVTLSCSPISGHRSVSWYQQTPGQGLQFLFEYFSETQRNKGNFPGRFSGRQFSNSRSEMNVSTLELGDSALYLCASSDPFTDTQYFGPGTRLTVL.

This clonotype was seen many times. The chain is built from TRBV7-2 and TRBJ2-7; 7 bases line up with TRBD1. After removal of 5 bases from V and 1 base from J, the junction contained 5 bases not matched to a gene. Germline-derived CDR1 and CDR2 are SGHTA and FQGNSA. The CDR3 runs to 14 residues. CDR3 sequence: CASSSRQGSYEQYF. CDR3 sequence (DNA): TGTGCCAGCAGCAGCCGACAGGGTTCCTACGAGCAGTACTTC.

This clonotype was seen at least ten times. The V call is TRBV7-2, the J call TRBJ2-3; tentatively, D is TRBD2 (6 bases). Trimming removed 7 bases from V and 4 bases from J, with 12 bases in between. The CDR3 length is 13 residues. CDR1 SGHTA and CDR2 FQGNSA come from the germline V gene. CDR3 protein: CASKLGGPDTQYF. The CDR3 region has the DNA TGTGCCAGCAAACTGGGGGGTCCAGATACGCAGTATTTT.

The sample holds many counts of this clonotype. The rearrangement uses TRBV6-2 or TRBV6-3 and TRBJ1-1, with 9 bases fitting TRBD1. CDR1 is MNHEY, CDR2 SVGEGT, per germline. There are 16 residues in the CDR3. Unmatched junction bases numbered 9, after V lost 5 bases and J lost 2 bases. The DNA for the CDR3 is TGTGCCAGCAGTGCCGGGACAGGGAGGGGAAACACTGAAGCTTTCTTT. Amino acids: CASSAGTGRGNTEAFF.